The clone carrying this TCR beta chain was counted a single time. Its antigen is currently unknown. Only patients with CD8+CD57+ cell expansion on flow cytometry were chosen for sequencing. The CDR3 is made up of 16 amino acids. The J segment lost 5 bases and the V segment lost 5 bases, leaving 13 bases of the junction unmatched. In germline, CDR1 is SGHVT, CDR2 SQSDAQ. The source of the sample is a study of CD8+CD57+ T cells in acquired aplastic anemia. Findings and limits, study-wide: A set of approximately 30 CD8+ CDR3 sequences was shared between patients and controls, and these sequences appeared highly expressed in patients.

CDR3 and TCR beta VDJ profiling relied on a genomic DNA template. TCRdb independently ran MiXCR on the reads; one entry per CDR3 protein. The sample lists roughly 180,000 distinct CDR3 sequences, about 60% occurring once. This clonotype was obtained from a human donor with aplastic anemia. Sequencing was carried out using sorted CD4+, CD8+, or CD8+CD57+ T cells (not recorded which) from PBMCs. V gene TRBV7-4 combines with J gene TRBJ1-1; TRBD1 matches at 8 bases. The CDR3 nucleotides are TGTGCCAGCAGCATACGGCGGGGACAGGTTGGGACTGAAGCTTTCTTT. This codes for CASSIRRGQVGTEAFF.